The 26 T cell receptor beta chains given below trace back to one sample, sequenced in a study of graft-versus-host responses after intestinal transplantation. Sequencing used immunoSEQ multiplex PCR; TCRdb keeps in-frame clones, though not all of them. Of around 18,000 clones in the sample, over 75% were seen once. The sequences come from PBMCs, collected 14 days after transplant. These TCRs come from a human patient who received an intestinal transplant, so some T cells may come from the graft donor.

This chain uses TRBV4-2 with TRBJ2-5; 10 nucleotides match TRBD2. The CDR3 length is 18 residues. Trimming at V came to 2 bases and at J to 5 bases, leaving 14 bases not matched to a gene. CDR1 is LGHNA and CDR2 is YNFKEQ in the germline V gene. The CDR3 reads CASSQSSGASGSYETQYF. For the CDR3, the DNA is TGTGCCAGCAGCCAATCGTCCGGGGCTAGCGGGAGCTATGAGACCCAGTACTTC.

This chain uses TRBV4-2 with TRBJ2-3; D tentatively reads TRBD1 or TRBD2 (5 bases each). Germline CDR1 is LGHNA and CDR2 is YNFKEQ. The V end was cut by 0 bases, the J end by 2 bases, with 15 bases between. The CDR3 has 17 residues. The chain's CDR3 is CASSQDGQLGSTDTQYF. CDR3 bases: TGTGCCAGCAGCCAAGACGGACAACTAGGGTCCACAGATACGCAGTATTTT.

The chain recombines TRBV11-2 with TRBJ2-7; tentatively, D is TRBD2 (5 bases). The germline CDR1 and CDR2 sequences are SGHAT and FQNNGV. CDR3 length: 13 amino acids. V was cut by 5 bases and J by 5 bases, with 13 bases left in between. The CDR3 reads CASSPGEGNEQYF. CDR3 bases: TGTGCCAGCAGCCCCGGAGAGGGTAACGAGCAGTACTTC.

This clone was seen only a few times. The chain couples TRBV6-1 to TRBJ2-1, with 12 bases identical to TRBD2. Germline CDR1 is MNHNS and CDR2 is SASEGT. This CDR3 contains 16 residues. V dropped 4 bases and J dropped 3; count of bases not matched to a gene: 4. The CDR3 region is CASSASGGAFYNEQFF. The CDR3 nucleotides read TGTGCCAGCAGTGCTAGCGGGGGGGCCTTCTACAATGAGCAGTTCTTC.

The chain recombines TRBV6-5 with TRBJ1-2; 8 bases are shared with TRBD1. The CDR3 sequence is 14 residues long. With V trimmed by 6 bases and J by 3 bases, 6 bases remained unmatched. The germline V gene has CDR1 MNHEY and CDR2 SVGAGI. The CDR3 protein is CASSGQGGDYGYTF. The CDR3 coding sequence is TGTGCCAGCAGCGGACAGGGTGGGGACTATGGCTACACCTTC.

This chain uses TRBV29-1 with TRBJ1-5; 9 positions agree with TRBD1. Germline-derived CDR1 and CDR2 are SQVTM and ANQGSEA. The CDR3 is 13 residues long. V lost 7 bases and J lost 7; bases outside the gene matches: 8. The CDR3 DNA reads TGCAGCGGCAGGGACAGGGTGAGGCAGCCCCAGCATTTT. Its translation is CSGRDRVRQPQHF. The full variable domain, rest sourced from reference TRBV29-1 and TRBJ1-5, is SAVISQKPSRDICQRGTSLTIQCQVDSQVTMMFWYRQQPGQSLTLIATANQGSEATYESGFVIDKFPISRPNLTFSTLTVSNMSPEDSSIYLCSGRDRVRQPQHFGDGTRLSIL.

The chain carries TRBV25-1 and TRBJ1-6, with 8 bases aligning to TRBD1. J lost 6 bases, V lost 4 bases, and 2 bases had no gene match. The germline CDR1 and CDR2 sequences are MGHDK and SYGVNS. The CDR3 totals 14 residues. The CDR3 DNA reads TGTGCCAGCAGTGGGACAGGGCGTAATTCACCCCTCCACTTT. Protein sequence: CASSGTGRNSPLHF.

V gene TRBV19 combines with J gene TRBJ2-3; D call uncertain. V lost 7 bases and J lost 0, with 17 bases in between. This CDR3 contains 16 residues. Germline V CDR1 and CDR2: LNHDA, SQIVND (reference sequence). CDR3 amino acids: CASTSYLQRSTDTQYF. The CDR3 DNA reads TGTGCCAGTACTTCCTACCTCCAGCGAAGCACAGATACGCAGTATTTT.

The chain couples TRBV10-3 to TRBJ2-1; D gene unclear. CDR3 size: 13 residues. V lost 8 bases to trimming and J lost 0 bases, with 8 bases between them. Germline values: CDR1 ENHRY, CDR2 SYGVKD. Here the CDR3 reads CAIARSSYNEQFF. Here the CDR3 DNA reads TGTGCCATCGCCCGGAGCTCCTACAATGAGCAGTTCTTC.

J is TRBJ2-5 and V is TRBV5-1, with 11 bases lining up with TRBD1. Looked up from germline, CDR1 is SGHRS and CDR2 is YFSETQ. The CDR3 is 16 amino acids. V lost 2 bases and J lost 4; bases outside the gene matches: 7. The CDR3 is CASSLRTGGARETQYF. DNA for the CDR3: TGCGCCAGCAGCTTAAGGACAGGGGGCGCGAGAGAGACCCAGTACTTC.

This chain links TRBV5-1 with TRBJ2-5; D uncertain. Trimming pared 1 base from V and 4 bases from J, leaving 11 bases between. CDR1 is SGHRS and CDR2 is YFSETQ in the germline V gene. The CDR3 loop spans 14 amino acids. The CDR3 DNA sequence: TGCGCCAGCAGCTTGTTCTTGGGTTCAGAGACCCAGTACTTC. Its protein product is CASSLFLGSETQYF.

The chain joins TRBV2 to TRBJ2-7; 7 nucleotides align to TRBD2. Trimming removed 5 bases from V and 6 bases from J; junction bases left unmatched: 10. The CDR3 extends over 14 amino acids. From germline, CDR1 is SNHLY and CDR2 FYNNEI. CDR3 residues: CASSPWTSFGEQYF. The CDR3 bases are TGTGCCAGCAGTCCCTGGACTAGTTTCGGCGAGCAGTACTTC. Looking up the rest from reference TRBV2 and TRBJ2-7 gives the full variable domain: EPEVTQTPSHQVTQMGQEVILRCVPISNHLYFYWYRQILGQKVEFLVSFYNNEISEKSEIFDDQFSVERPDGSNFTLKIRSTKLEDSAMYFCASSPWTSFGEQYFGPGTRLTVT.

This chain uses TRBV28 with TRBJ2-5, with 8 bases matching TRBD2. This CDR3 comprises 14 residues. CDR1 is MDHEN and CDR2 is SYDVKM in the germline V gene. V lost 3 bases and J lost 6; bases outside the gene matches: 6. The CDR3 DNA follows: TGTGCCAGCAGTTTTAACGGCGGGGGGAAGACCCAGTACTTC. Protein sequence: CASSFNGGGKTQYF.

In this sample, this clone turned up once. For the CDR3, the DNA is TGTGCCAGCAGTTTAAGGGTGGACAATCAGCCCCAGCATTTT. Translating it yields CASSLRVDNQPQHF. This chain links TRBV28 with TRBJ1-5; D uncertain. CDR1 is MDHEN, CDR2 SYDVKM, per germline. The ends were cut back, 2 bases at V and 3 bases at J, with 8 bases in the middle. This CDR3 has 14 amino acids.

The rearrangement links TRBV19 to TRBJ1-2; a possible D gene is TRBD1 (5 bases). CDR3 length equals 13 residues. Trimming took 0 bases from V and 5 from J, leaving 7 bases between them. Germline values: CDR1 LNHDA, CDR2 SQIVND (reference sequence). Here the CDR3 reads CASSIEGQYGYTF. For the CDR3, the DNA is TGTGCCAGTAGTATAGAGGGGCAGTATGGCTACACCTTC.

This clone was counted a single time. J is TRBJ2-3 and V is TRBV6-1, with TRBD1 matching 8 bases. This CDR3 spans 17 amino acids. V lost 2 bases, J lost 2 bases, and 9 bases stayed unmatched. Germline assignment: CDR1 MNHNS and CDR2 SASEGT. In nucleotides, the CDR3 is TGTGCCAGCAGTGAATGGGGACAGGATGTGGCCACAGATACGCAGTATTTT. Its translation: CASSEWGQDVATDTQYF.

This clone has just a few counts. The chain uses TRBV5-4 and TRBJ1-2; D gene uncertain. V lost 1 base, J lost 8 bases, and 9 bases lay in between. CDR3 size: 12 residues. Germline values: CDR1 SGHNT, CDR2 YYREEE (reference sequence). In nucleotides, the CDR3 is TGTGCCAGCAGCTTGCTTGAGGTGGGCTACACCTTC. It codes for CASSLLEVGYTF.

This sequence joins TRBV6-6 and TRBJ2-7; 10 bases fit TRBD2. V was pared by 4 bases and J by 6 bases, with 6 bases of the junction left unmatched. The CDR3 runs 14 residues. The germline gives CDR1 MNHNY, CDR2 SVGAGI (reference sequence). The CDR3 nucleotides are TGTGCCAGCAGTTTAGCGGGGGGCCCGATCGAGCAGTACTTC. Its protein is CASSLAGGPIEQYF.

The genes are TRBV9 and TRBJ2-7, with a possible D match to TRBD2 (6 bases). The germline V gene encodes CDR1 SGDLS and CDR2 YYNGEE. This CDR3 comprises 13 residues. Trimming pared 0 bases from V and 5 bases from J, leaving 9 bases between. The CDR3 bases are TGTGCCAGCAGCGTAGCGGGAGAGGACGAGCAGTACTTC. Translating it yields CASSVAGEDEQYF.

This clone was observed a few times. The J gene is TRBJ1-5, the V gene TRBV4-1; D ambiguous. The CDR3 consists of 13 residues. From germline, CDR1 is MGHRA and CDR2 YSYEKL. Trimming took off 4 bases at V and 4 bases at J, with 8 bases between the two ends. For the CDR3, the DNA is TGCGCCAGCAGCCTCCAGACTAATCAGCCCCAGCATTTT. Its protein product is CASSLQTNQPQHF.

This chain joins TRBV7-7 and TRBJ2-5; 7 bases agree with TRBD2. With 3 bases clipped from V and 2 bases from J, the junction kept 0 bases outside the gene matches. The germline V gene has CDR1 SSHAT and CDR2 FNYEAQ (reference sequence). This CDR3 is built from 13 residues. The CDR3 region is CASSFSGQETQYF. The CDR3 bases are TGTGCCAGCAGCTTTAGCGGGCAAGAGACCCAGTACTTC.

The chain couples TRBV19 to TRBJ1-5, with 7 bases lining up with TRBD1. Germline V CDR1 and CDR2: LNHDA, SQIVND (reference sequence). This CDR3 has 14 residues. V was clipped by 6 bases and J by 3 bases; unmatched bases: 5. CDR3 DNA: TGTGCCAGTAGCCAGGGACAGTTCAATCAGCCCCAGCATTTT. Translating gives CASSQGQFNQPQHF.

V and J are TRBV5-6 and TRBJ2-7, with D perhaps TRBD1 (6 bases). Germline assignment: CDR1 SGHDT and CDR2 YYEEEE. The length of the CDR3 is 12 residues. Trimming removed 4 bases at V and 9 bases at J, with 14 bases between. In nucleotides, the CDR3 is TGTGCCAGCAGCGCTACAGGGATGGTGCAGTACTTC. It yields the protein CASSATGMVQYF.

The chain carries TRBV6-5 and TRBJ1-2; D is unclear. Per germline, CDR1 MNHEY and CDR2 SVGAGI. Trimming took 0 bases from V and 2 from J, leaving 10 bases between them. The CDR3 sequence is 15 residues long. In nucleotides, the CDR3 is TGTGCCAGCAGTTACTCGGTACCCACCAACTATGGCTACACCTTC. Translating gives CASSYSVPTNYGYTF.

This chain uses TRBV5-1 with TRBJ1-1, with D possibly TRBD1 on 6 matching bases. The CDR3 loop spans 13 amino acids. V lost 2 bases, J lost 6 bases, and 11 bases lay in between. Germline V CDR1 and CDR2: SGHRS, YFSETQ. CDR3 nucleotide sequence: TGCGCCAGCAGCTTACAGGGTGTTTCTGAAGCTTTCTTT. This translates into CASSLQGVSEAFF.

This clone was observed a few times. The chain carries TRBV6-1 and TRBJ2-7; TRBD1 matches 12 bases. From germline, CDR1 is MNHNS and CDR2 SASEGT. The CDR3 loop spans 18 amino acids. V was clipped by 2 bases and J by 0 bases; unmatched bases: 8. The CDR3: CASSETYGTGGLSYEQYF. CDR3 DNA: TGTGCCAGCAGTGAAACCTATGGGACAGGGGGCCTCTCCTACGAGCAGTACTTC.